Listed here is a single TCR beta chain. This may arise from a read error, as a much more abundant clone is one base away. These data belong to a study of beta chain features in type 1 diabetes. This CDR3 has 11 residues. Per the germline V gene, CDR1 is SGDLS and CDR2 is YYNGEE. V lost 4 bases and J 3 bases, leaving 3 bases between the germline ends. Expressed TCRB transcripts were sequenced, since all the RNA that had been isolated was reverse transcribed. There were 3.5 million to 4.5 million reads on average in the naive, central memory and regulatory T cell samples. The data were produced by immunoSEQ multiplex PCR, yet TCRdb's version contains in-frame clones alone and is incomplete. This table has under 300,000 clones, around a quarter appearing once.

The gene calls are TRBV9 and TRBJ2-3; no clear D. The clonotype originates from a man under 40 in good health. Specimen: central memory CD4+ T cells from blood. CDR3 DNA: TGTGCCAGCAGCTCTACAGATACGCAGTATTTT. Translated, it gives CASSSTDTQYF.